This T cell receptor (beta chain) was sequenced during a study of beta chain features in type 1 diabetes. Study-wide results and caveats: Sequencing the cDNA could make cells with high TCR expression show up more than they should. At VDJ recombination sites, type 1 diabetes patients had fewer insertions and more deleted nucleotides. Amplification by PCR could prefer shorter templates, with the same effect in patients and controls. Shortening of TCRB CDR3s, moderate but significant, appeared in all four CD4+ subsets of Type 1 diabetes patients.

This clone was counted a few times. What it binds is not known. The CDR3 is 14 residues long. Germline CDR1 ENHRY, CDR2 SYGVKD. The V end was cut by 3 bases, the J end by 4 bases, with 13 bases between. CD45RO/CCR7/CD25/CD127/CD95/CD27 staining was used to isolate CD4+ naive, central memory, regulatory and stem cell-like memory cells by sorting. Sequencing targeted expressed TCRB transcripts, as all isolated RNA had been reverse transcribed. Measured with immunoSEQ multiplex PCR; TCRdb has only the in-frame clones, and not every one. The sample includes 250,000 to 350,000 clones, 15% of them seen just once.

The specimen was naive CD4+ T cells from blood. The receptor was derived from a man aged 18 to 35 with type 1 diabetes. V and J are TRBV10-3 and TRBJ2-7; possible D gene TRBD1, 5 bases. The CDR3: CAISDGQGWYEQYF. For the CDR3, the DNA is TGTGCCATCAGTGACGGGCAGGGTTGGTACGAGCAGTACTTC.